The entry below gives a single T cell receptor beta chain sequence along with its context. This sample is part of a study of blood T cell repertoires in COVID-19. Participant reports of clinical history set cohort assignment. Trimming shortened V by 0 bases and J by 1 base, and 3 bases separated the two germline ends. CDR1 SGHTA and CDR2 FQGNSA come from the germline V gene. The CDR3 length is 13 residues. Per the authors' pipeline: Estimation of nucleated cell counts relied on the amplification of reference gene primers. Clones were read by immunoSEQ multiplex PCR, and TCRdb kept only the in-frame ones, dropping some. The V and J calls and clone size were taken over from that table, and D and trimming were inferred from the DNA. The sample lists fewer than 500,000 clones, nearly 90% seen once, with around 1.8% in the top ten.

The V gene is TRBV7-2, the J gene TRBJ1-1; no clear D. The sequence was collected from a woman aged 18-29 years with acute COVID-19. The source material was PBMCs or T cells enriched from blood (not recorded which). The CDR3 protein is CASSLAGNTEAFF. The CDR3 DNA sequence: TGTGCCAGCAGCTTAGCCGGGAACACTGAAGCTTTCTTT.